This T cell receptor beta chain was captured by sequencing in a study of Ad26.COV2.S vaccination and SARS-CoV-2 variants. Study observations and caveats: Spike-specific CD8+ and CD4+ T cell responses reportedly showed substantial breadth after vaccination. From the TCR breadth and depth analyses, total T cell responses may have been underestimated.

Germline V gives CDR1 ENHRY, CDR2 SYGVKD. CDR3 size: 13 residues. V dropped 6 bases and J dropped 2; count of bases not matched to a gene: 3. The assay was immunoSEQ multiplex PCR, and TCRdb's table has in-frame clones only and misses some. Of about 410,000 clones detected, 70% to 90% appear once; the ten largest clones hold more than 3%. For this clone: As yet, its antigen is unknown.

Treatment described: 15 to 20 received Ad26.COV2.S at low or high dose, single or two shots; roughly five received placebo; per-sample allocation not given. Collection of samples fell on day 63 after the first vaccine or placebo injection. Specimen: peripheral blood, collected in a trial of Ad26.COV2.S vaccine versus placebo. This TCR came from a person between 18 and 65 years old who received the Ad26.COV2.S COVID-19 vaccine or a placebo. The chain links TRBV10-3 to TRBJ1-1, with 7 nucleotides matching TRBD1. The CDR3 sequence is CAIRQGQNTEAFF. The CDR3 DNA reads TGTGCCATCAGACAGGGGCAAAACACTGAAGCTTTCTTT.